Sequencing of this T cell receptor (beta chain) was carried out in a study of blood T cell repertoires in COVID-19. Study-wide background: Specimens from acute and convalescent COVID-19 originated in the United States, Italy and Spain. The analysed material was cDNA or gDNA that came from T cells, B-cell-depleted T cells, or PBMCs.

Followed longitudinally, the Seattle patients had been enrolled during active infection. Per the authors' pipeline: Amplification from reference gene primers served as the basis for estimated nucleated cell counts. Method: immunoSEQ multiplex PCR; TCRdb's copy keeps in-frame clones and lacks some. V, J and clone size are taken as reported in that table, and D and trimming were inferred from the DNA itself. The sample includes 50,000 to 55,000 clones, over 75% of them seen just once. Source material: peripheral blood. The origin of this receptor is a man older than 75 with COVID-19, enrolled during active disease.

CDR3 in DNA: TGTGCCAGCAGTTACAACCAGGGTGGGGAGCAGTACGTC. Protein: CASSYNQGGEQYV. The chain carries TRBV11-2 and TRBJ2-7, with D possibly being TRBD1 (5 bases). Germline V gene data show CDR1 as SGHAT and CDR2 as FQNNGV. This CDR3 contains 13 residues. V gave up 6 bases and J gave up 7 bases, with 16 bases separating them.